A selection of T cell receptor beta chains follows, all from one sample in a study of blood T cell repertoires in COVID-19. TCRdb's table, derived via immunoSEQ multiplex PCR, lists solely in-frame clones and lacks some. The repertoire holds under 300,000 clones, with over 75% as singletons. Material: peripheral blood. These receptors came from a human donor in a cohort sampled during active COVID-19. The CDR3 runs from the conserved cysteine through the conserved F or W. D genes are given only for firm matches. The size of a clone is reported for some rows only, either as once, few or many, or as a class for expanded clones.

d_gene	v_gene	abundance	j_gene	CDR3nt	CDR3aa
TRBD1	TRBV27	few	TRBJ2-6	TGTGCCAGCAGTCTCCTCAGGGGGCCTGGGGCCAACGTCCTGACTTTC	CASSLLRGPGANVLTF
-	TRBV7-9	-	TRBJ1-1	TGTGCCAGCAGTCGTACAGGCCGCACGGAAGCTTTCTTT	CASSRTGRTEAFF
-	TRBV3-1/TRBV3-2	few	TRBJ2-4	TGTGCCAGCAGCGGAGGACAGGGCGGGGGCAAAAACATTCAGTACTTC	CASSGGQGGGKNIQYF
TRBD1	TRBV7-2	once	TRBJ2-1	TGTGCCAGCAGCTTAGGTTGGCAGGGGGTCGGCAATGAGCAGTTCTTC	CASSLGWQGVGNEQFF
TRBD2	TRBV18	-	TRBJ2-1	TGTGCCAGCTCGCCAGAACTAGCGGGAGTGGCCAATGAGCAGTTCTTC	CASSPELAGVANEQFF
-	TRBV11-3	-	TRBJ1-4	TGTGCCAGCAGCTTTCCGGGAGTCGGGTTTGAAAAACTGTTTTTT	CASSFPGVGFEKLFF
-	TRBV4-2	-	TRBJ1-1	TGTGCCAGCAGCCAGTTTGGGGGCAGGGGCACTGAAGCTTTCTTT	CASSQFGGRGTEAFF
-	TRBV2	-	TRBJ1-1	TGTGCCAGCAGTTTACAGGGACTGAACACTGAAGCTTTCTTT	CASSLQGLNTEAFF
-	TRBV12-3/TRBV12-4	-	TRBJ2-3	TGTGCCAGCAGTTTCGGAGGAGGAGATACGCAGTATTTT	CASSFGGGDTQYF
-	TRBV14	-	TRBJ2-5	TGTGCCAGCAGCCAGGGAGGTCCGGTGACCCAGTACTTC	CASSQGGPVTQYF
-	TRBV2	-	TRBJ2-1	TGTGCCAGCAGTGACCCAGCTAGGAATGAGCAGTTCTTC	CASSDPARNEQFF
TRBD1	TRBV3-1/TRBV3-2	-	TRBJ1-2	TGTGCCAGCAGCCGCCGACAGGGCAGGGCCTATGGCTACACCTTC	CASSRRQGRAYGYTF
TRBD1	TRBV9	-	TRBJ1-6	TGTGCCAGCAGCGTAGATGGGACAGGGGGAAGATATAATTCACCCCTCCACTTT	CASSVDGTGGRYNSPLHF
TRBD2	TRBV29-1	-	TRBJ2-5	TGCAGCGTCAGCGGGAGGGTGTCAGAGACCCAGTACTTC	CSVSGRVSETQYF
TRBD2	TRBV18	-	TRBJ2-3	TGTGCCAGCTCACCACTTCGGGAGGGTACGCAGTATTTT	CASSPLREGTQYF
TRBD2	TRBV3-1/TRBV3-2	few	TRBJ2-7	TGTGCCAGCAGCCCAACCCCTATCTGGGAGGGCTACGAGCAGTACTTC	CASSPTPIWEGYEQYF
TRBD1	TRBV6-5	-	TRBJ1-2	TGTGCCAGCGCCCTGGCCGGGACAGAATCCAAAAGCTACACCTTC	CASALAGTESKSYTF
-	TRBV29-1	once	TRBJ2-1	TGCAGCGCGGGAGATCGGTACAATGAGCAGTTCTTC	CSAGDRYNEQFF
-	TRBV20-1	-	TRBJ2-3	TGCAGTGCTAGTAAAGCAGTCGGGACAGATACGCAGTATTTT	CSASKAVGTDTQYF
TRBD2	TRBV5-1	-	TRBJ2-7	TGCGCCAGCAGCTTTGGGACTAGCGGCTACGAGCAGTACTTC	CASSFGTSGYEQYF
-	TRBV24-1	few	TRBJ1-3	TGTGCCACCAGTCAAGGGGGGGAAAGAGAAGGAAACACCATATATTTT	CATSQGGEREGNTIYF
TRBD2	TRBV27	-	TRBJ2-1	TGTGCCACCAAACTAGCGGGAGCGGGCTACAATGAGCAGTTCTTC	CATKLAGAGYNEQFF
TRBD2	TRBV5-1	few	TRBJ2-7	TGCGCCAGCAGCTTAGCGGGAGGGCCAGCCTACGAGCAGTACTTC	CASSLAGGPAYEQYF
TRBD2	TRBV3-1/TRBV3-2	-	TRBJ2-5	TGTGCCAGCAGCCGCGGACTAGCGGGAGATGAGACCCAGTACTTC	CASSRGLAGDETQYF
TRBD1	TRBV29-1	-	TRBJ2-5	TGCAGCGTTGGTCGCGGGACAGGGGGCATGGAGACCCAGTACTTC	CSVGRGTGGMETQYF
TRBD1	TRBV10-3	-	TRBJ1-2	TGTGCCATCAGTGAGTCCTTAGGGGGGACAGGGGGACACTATGGCTACACCTTC	CAISESLGGTGGHYGYTF
TRBD2	TRBV5-4	-	TRBJ2-2	TGTGCCAGCAGCTCCCTTCCTCTAGCGGGAGCCATCGGGGAGCTGTTTTTT	CASSSLPLAGAIGELFF
-	TRBV6-5	-	TRBJ1-1	TGTGCCAGCACGGGATTGTTGACTGAAGCTTTCTTT	CASTGLLTEAFF
TRBD2	TRBV10-2	once	TRBJ2-7	TGCGCCAGCAGTCCCGGACTAGCAACCTACGAGCAGTACTTC	CASSPGLATYEQYF
-	TRBV28	-	TRBJ1-5	TGTGCCAGCAACCCCGACAGTTATAGCAATCAGCCCCAGCATTTT	CASNPDSYSNQPQHF
TRBD2	TRBV7-6	-	TRBJ2-2	TGTGCCAGCAGCCCCGGGACTACCTACACCGGGGAGCTGTTTTTT	CASSPGTTYTGELFF
TRBD2	TRBV5-5	-	TRBJ2-1	TGTGCCAGCAGCTCTCTAGCGGGAAGTACAATGGAGCAGTTCTTC	CASSSLAGSTMEQFF
TRBD1	TRBV7-2	-	TRBJ2-7	TGTGCCAGCAGCGGGGACAGGGGCTACGAGCAGTACTTC	CASSGDRGYEQYF
TRBD1	TRBV15	-	TRBJ2-5	TGTGCCACCAGCAGAGATTGGACAGGGTCTCCCGAGACCCAGTACTTC	CATSRDWTGSPETQYF
-	TRBV14	-	TRBJ2-2	TGTGCCAGCAGCCAAACGGTGAATAGATGGAACACCGGGGAGCTGTTTTTT	CASSQTVNRWNTGELFF
TRBD1	TRBV12-3/TRBV12-4	once	TRBJ1-2	TGTGCCAGCAGTCCCGGGACAGGGATCGGCTACACCTTC	CASSPGTGIGYTF
TRBD1	TRBV7-9	-	TRBJ2-5	TGTGCCAGCAACCCTAGGGACAGCTCCCTCCAAGAGACCCAGTACTTC	CASNPRDSSLQETQYF
TRBD1	TRBV30	-	TRBJ2-1	TGTGCCTGGATCGGGACAGGGGTCAATGAGCAGTTCTTC	CAWIGTGVNEQFF
TRBD2	TRBV3-1/TRBV3-2	-	TRBJ2-1	TGTGCCAGCAGCCAAACTAGCGGCCGCTCCTACAATGAGCAGTTCTTC	CASSQTSGRSYNEQFF
TRBD1	TRBV11-1	-	TRBJ2-5	TGTGCCAGCAGCTTCCGGGACAGGGGAGGAGAGACCCAGTACTTC	CASSFRDRGGETQYF
-	TRBV7-2	-	TRBJ1-5	TGTGCCAGCAGCTACAGGGTCAATCAGCCCCAGCATTTT	CASSYRVNQPQHF
-	TRBV2	-	TRBJ1-2	TGTGCCAGCAGACAGGCCCTATATGGCTACACCTTC	CASRQALYGYTF
TRBD2	TRBV4-1	-	TRBJ2-7	TGCGCCAGCAGCCAAGTTAGCGGGAGCTCCTACGAGCAGTACTTC	CASSQVSGSSYEQYF
-	TRBV7-2	once	TRBJ2-5	TGTGCCAGCAGCCCAGGCCCCAGGGCTATCACGGAGACCCAGTACTTC	CASSPGPRAITETQYF
-	TRBV3-1/TRBV3-2	few	TRBJ1-1	TGTGCCAGCAGCCAAGTGGAGGGAGTCACTGAAGCTTTCTTT	CASSQVEGVTEAFF
-	TRBV24-1	-	TRBJ2-2	TGTGCCACCAGTGATGGGGGCCGCCGGGAGCTGTTTTTT	CATSDGGRRELFF
TRBD2	TRBV4-1	-	TRBJ2-2	TGCGCCAGCAGCCAAAGTCCCGGGACTATCCTCGGCACCGGGGAGCTGTTTTTT	CASSQSPGTILGTGELFF
-	TRBV7-3	-	TRBJ2-1	TGTGCCAGCAGTCCTAGCGCCTATTACAATGAGCAGTTCTTC	CASSPSAYYNEQFF
-	TRBV5-6	-	TRBJ1-6	TGTGCCAGCAGCCGTCGGGGATCACCCCTCCACTTT	CASSRRGSPLHF
TRBD2	TRBV28	-	TRBJ2-1	TGTGCCAGCAGTTTTAGCGGGAGGGCCCTCAATGAGCAGTTCTTC	CASSFSGRALNEQFF
-	TRBV13	-	TRBJ1-2	TGTGCCAGCGATCGGGACATAGATAACTATGGCTACACCTTC	CASDRDIDNYGYTF